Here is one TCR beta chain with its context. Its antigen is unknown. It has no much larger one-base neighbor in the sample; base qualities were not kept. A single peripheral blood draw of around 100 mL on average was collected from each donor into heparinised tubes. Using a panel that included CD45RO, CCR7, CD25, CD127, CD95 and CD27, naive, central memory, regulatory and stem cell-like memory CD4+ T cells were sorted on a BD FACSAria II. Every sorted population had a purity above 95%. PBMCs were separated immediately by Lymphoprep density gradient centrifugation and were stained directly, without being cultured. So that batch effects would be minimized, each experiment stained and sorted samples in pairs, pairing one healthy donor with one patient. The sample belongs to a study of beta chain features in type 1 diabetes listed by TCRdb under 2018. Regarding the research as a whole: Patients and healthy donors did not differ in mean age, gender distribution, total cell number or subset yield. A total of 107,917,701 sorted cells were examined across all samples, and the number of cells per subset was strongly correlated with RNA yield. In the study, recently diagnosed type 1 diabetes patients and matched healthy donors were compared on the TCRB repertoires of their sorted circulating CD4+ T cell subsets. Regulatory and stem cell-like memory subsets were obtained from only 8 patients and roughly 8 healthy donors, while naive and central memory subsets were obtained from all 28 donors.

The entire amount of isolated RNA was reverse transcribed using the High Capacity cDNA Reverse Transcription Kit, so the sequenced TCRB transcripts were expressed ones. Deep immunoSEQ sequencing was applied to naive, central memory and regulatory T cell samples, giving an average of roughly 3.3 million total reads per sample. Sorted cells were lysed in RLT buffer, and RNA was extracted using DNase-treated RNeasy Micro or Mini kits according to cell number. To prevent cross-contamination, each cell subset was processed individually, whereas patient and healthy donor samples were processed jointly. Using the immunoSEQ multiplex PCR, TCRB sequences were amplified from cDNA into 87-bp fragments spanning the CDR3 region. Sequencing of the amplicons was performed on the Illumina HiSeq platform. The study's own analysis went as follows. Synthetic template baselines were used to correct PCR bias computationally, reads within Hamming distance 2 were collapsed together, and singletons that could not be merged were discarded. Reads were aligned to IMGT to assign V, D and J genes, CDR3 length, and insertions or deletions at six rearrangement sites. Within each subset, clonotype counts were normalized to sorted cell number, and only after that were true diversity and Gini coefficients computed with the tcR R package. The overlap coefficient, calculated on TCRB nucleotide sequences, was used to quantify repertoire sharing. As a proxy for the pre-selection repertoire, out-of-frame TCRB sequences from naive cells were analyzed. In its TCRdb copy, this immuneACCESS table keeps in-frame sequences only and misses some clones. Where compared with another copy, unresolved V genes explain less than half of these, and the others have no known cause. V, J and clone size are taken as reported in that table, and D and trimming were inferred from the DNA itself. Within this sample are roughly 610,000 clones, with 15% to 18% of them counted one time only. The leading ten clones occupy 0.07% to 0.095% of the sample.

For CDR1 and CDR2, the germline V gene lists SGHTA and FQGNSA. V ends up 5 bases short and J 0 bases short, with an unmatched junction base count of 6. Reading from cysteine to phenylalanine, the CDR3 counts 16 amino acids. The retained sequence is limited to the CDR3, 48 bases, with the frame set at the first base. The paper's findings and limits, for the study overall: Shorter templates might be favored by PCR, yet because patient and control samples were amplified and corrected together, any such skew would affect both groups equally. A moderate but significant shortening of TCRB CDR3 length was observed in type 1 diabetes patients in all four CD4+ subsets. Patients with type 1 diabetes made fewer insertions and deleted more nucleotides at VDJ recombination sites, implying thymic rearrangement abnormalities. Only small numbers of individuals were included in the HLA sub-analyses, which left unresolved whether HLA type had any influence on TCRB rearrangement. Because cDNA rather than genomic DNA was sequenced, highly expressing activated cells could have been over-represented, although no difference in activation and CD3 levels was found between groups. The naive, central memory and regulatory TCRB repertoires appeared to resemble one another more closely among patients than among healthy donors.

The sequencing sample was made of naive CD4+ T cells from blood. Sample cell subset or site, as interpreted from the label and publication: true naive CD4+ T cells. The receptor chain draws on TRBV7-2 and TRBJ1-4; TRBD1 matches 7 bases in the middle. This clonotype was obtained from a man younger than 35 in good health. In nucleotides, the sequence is TGTGCCAGCAGCCCGAGACAGGGAACAACTAATGAAAAACTGTTTTTT. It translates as CASSPRQGTTNEKLFF.